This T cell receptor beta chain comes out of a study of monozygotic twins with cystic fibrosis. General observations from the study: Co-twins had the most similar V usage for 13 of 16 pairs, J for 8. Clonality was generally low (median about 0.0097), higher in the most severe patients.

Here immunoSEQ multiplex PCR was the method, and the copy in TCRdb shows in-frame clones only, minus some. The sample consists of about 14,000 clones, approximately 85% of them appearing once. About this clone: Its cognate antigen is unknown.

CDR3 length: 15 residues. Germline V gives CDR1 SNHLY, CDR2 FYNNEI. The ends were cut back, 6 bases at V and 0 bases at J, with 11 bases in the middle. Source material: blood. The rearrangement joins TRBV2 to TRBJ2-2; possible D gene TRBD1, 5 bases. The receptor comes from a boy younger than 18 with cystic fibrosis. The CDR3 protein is CASRGEPTNTGELFF. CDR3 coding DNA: TGTGCCAGCAGAGGGGAACCCACGAACACCGGGGAGCTGTTTTTT.